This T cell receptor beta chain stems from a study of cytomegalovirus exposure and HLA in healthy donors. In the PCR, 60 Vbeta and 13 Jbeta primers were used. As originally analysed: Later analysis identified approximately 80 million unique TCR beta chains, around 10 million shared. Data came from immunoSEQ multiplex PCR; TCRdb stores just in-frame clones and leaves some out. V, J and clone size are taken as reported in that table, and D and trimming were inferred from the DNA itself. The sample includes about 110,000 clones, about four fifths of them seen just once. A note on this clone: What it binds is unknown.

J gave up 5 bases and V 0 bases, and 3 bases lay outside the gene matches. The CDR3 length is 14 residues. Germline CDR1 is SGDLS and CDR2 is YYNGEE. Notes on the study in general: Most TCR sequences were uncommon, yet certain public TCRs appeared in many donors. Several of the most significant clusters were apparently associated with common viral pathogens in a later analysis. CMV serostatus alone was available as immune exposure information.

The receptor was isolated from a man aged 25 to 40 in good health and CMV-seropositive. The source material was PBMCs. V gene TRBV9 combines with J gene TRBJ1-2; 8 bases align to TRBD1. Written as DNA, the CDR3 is TGTGCCAGCAGCGTAGGGACAGGGAAATATGGCTACACCTTC. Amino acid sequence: CASSVGTGKYGYTF.